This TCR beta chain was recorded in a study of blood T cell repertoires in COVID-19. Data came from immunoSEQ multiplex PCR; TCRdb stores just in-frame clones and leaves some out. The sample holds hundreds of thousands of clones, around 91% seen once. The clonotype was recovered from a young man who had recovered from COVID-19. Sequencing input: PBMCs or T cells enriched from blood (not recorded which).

CDR3 sequence reads: CASSSRSSGGYTF. The CDR3 coding sequence is TGTGCCAGCAGTTCTCGGTCCTCGGGGGGCTACACCTTC. V gene TRBV27 combines with J gene TRBJ1-2; unclear D gene. Germline assignment: CDR1 MNHEY and CDR2 SMNVEV (reference sequence). V lost 4 bases to trimming and J lost 8 bases, with 14 bases between them. CDR3 size: 13 residues.